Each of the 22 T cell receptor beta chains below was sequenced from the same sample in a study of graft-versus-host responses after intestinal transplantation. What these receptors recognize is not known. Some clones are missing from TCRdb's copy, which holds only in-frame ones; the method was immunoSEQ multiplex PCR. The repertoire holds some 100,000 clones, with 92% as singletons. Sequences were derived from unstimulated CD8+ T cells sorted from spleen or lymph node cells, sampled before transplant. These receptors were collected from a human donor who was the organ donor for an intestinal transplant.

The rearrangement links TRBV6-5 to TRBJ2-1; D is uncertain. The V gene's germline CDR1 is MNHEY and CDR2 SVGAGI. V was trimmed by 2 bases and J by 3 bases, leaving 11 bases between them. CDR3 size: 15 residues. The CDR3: CASSYGPAGYNEQFF. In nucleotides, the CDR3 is TGTGCCAGCAGTTACGGTCCCGCCGGCTACAATGAGCAGTTCTTC.

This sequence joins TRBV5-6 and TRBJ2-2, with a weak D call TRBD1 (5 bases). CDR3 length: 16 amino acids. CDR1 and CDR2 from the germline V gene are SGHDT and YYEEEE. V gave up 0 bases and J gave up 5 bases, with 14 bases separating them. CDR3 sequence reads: CASSLVGRASTGELFF. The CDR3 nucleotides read TGTGCCAGCAGCTTGGTGGGCAGGGCTTCGACCGGGGAGCTGTTTTTT.

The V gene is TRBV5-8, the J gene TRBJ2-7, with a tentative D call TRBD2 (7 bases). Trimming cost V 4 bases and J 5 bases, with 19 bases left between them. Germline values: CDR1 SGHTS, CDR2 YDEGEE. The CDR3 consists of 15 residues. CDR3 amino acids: CASSPFVGGQNEQYF. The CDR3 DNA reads TGTGCCAGCAGCCCCTTTGTCGGGGGGCAAAACGAGCAGTACTTC.

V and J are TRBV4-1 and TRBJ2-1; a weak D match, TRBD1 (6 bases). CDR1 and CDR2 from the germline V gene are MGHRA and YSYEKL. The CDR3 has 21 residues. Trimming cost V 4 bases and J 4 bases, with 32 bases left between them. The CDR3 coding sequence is TGCGCCAGCAGCCTTGGAGATATCACAGGATACAGGGTAGACCCTTACAATGAGCAGTTCTTC. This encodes CASSLGDITGYRVDPYNEQFF.

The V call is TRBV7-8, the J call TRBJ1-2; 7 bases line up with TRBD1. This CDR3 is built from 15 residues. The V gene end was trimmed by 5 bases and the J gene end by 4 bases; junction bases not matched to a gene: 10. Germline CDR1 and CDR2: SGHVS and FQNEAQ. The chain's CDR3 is CASSTGTDHTYGYTF. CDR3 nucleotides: TGTGCCAGCAGCACCGGGACAGACCATACCTATGGCTACACCTTC. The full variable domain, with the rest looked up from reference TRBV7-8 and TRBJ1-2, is GAGVSQSPRYKVAKRGQDVALRCDPISGHVSLFWYQQALGQGPEFLTYFQNEAQLDKSGLPSDRFFAERPEGSVSTLKIQRTQQEDSAVYLCASSTGTDHTYGYTFGSGTRLTVV.

Written as DNA, the CDR3 is TGCGCCAGCGGGTGGGGGGATTCACCCCTCCACTTT. Protein sequence: CASGWGDSPLHF. The chain is built from TRBV5-1 and TRBJ1-6; D is perhaps TRBD1 (5 bases). Trimming removed 7 bases from V and 8 bases from J, with 10 bases in between. The CDR3 runs to 12 residues. From germline, CDR1 is SGHRS and CDR2 YFSETQ.

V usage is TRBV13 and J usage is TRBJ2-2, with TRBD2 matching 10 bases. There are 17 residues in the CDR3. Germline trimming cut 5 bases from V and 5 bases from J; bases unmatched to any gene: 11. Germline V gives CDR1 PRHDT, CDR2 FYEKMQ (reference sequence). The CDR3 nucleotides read TGTGCCAGCAGCCAAGGGCTAGCGGGAGTGCGGACCGGGGAGCTGTTTTTT. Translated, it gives CASSQGLAGVRTGELFF.

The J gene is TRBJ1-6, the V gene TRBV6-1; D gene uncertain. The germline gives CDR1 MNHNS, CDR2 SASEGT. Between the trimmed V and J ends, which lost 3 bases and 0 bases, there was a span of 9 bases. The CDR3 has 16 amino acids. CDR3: CASSDYISSYNSPLHF. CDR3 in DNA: TGTGCCAGCAGTGACTATATTAGCTCCTATAATTCACCCCTCCACTTT.

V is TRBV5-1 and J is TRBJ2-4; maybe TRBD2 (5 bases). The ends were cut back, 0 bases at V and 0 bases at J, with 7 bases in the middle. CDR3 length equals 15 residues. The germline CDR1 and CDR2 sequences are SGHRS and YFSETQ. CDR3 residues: CASSLGEGAKNIQYF. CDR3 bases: TGCGCCAGCAGCTTGGGCGAGGGAGCCAAAAACATTCAGTACTTC.

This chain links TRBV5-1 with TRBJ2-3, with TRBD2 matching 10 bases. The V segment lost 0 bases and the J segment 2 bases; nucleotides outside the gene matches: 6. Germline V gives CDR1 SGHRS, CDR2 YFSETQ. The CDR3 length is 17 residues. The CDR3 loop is CASSLDGLAGATDTQYF. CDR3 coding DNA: TGCGCCAGCAGCTTGGATGGGCTAGCGGGAGCCACAGATACGCAGTATTTT.

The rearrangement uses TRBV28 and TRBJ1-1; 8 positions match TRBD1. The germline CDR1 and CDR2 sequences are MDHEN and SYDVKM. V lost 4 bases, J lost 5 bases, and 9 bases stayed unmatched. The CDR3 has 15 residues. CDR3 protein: CASSYRGQVSTEAFF. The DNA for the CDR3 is TGTGCCAGCAGTTACCGGGGACAGGTGTCTACTGAAGCTTTCTTT.

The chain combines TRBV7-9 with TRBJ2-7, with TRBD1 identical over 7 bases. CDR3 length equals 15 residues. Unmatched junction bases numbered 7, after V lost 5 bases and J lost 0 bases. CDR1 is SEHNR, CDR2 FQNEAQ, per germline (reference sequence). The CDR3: CASSHMDRSSYEQYF. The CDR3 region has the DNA TGTGCCAGCAGCCATATGGACAGGAGCTCCTACGAGCAGTACTTC.

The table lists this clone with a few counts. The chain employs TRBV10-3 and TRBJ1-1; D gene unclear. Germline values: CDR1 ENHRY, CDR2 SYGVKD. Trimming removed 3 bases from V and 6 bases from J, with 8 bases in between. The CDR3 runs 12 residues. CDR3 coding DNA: TGTGCCATCAGTGAAGGGAGGGCTGAAGCTTTCTTT. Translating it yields CAISEGRAEAFF.

CDR3 residues: CASSLLSSGQETQYF. The CDR3 DNA reads as TGTGCCAGCAGCTTACTGTCTAGCGGTCAAGAGACCCAGTACTTC. V and J are TRBV7-9 and TRBJ2-5; 7 nucleotides agree with TRBD2. CDR3 size: 15 residues. J was trimmed by 2 bases and V by 2 bases; bases with no gene match: 5. The germline V gene has CDR1 SEHNR and CDR2 FQNEAQ (reference sequence).

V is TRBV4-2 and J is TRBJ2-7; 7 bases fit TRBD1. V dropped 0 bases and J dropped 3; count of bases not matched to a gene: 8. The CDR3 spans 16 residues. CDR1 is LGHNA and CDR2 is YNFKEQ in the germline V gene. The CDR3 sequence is CASSQEGTGDYYEQYF. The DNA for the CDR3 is TGTGCCAGCAGCCAAGAAGGTACAGGGGATTACTACGAGCAGTACTTC.

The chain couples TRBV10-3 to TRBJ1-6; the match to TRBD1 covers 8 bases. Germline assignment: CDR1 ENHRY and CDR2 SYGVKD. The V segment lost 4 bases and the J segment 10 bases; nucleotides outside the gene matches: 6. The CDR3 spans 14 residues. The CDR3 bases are TGTGCCATCAGTGGACAGGGGACGGGATCACCCCTCCACTTT. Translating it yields CAISGQGTGSPLHF.

CDR3 sequence reads: CASSFLGGGAEAFF. The DNA for the CDR3 is TGTGCCAGCAGCTTTCTGGGGGGGGGCGCTGAAGCTTTCTTT. The chain has TRBV5-4 and TRBJ1-1; D may be TRBD1 (6 bases). Germline V gene data show CDR1 as SGHNT and CDR2 as YYREEE (reference sequence). CDR3 length equals 14 residues. V lost 2 bases and J lost 6, with 14 bases in between.

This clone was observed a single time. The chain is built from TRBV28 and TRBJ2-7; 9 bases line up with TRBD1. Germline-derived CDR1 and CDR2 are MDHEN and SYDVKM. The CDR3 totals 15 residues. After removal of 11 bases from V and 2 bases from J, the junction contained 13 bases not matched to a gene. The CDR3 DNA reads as TGTGCCCCTCACCGGGACAGGGATCGGACCTACGAGCAGTACTTC. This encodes CAPHRDRDRTYEQYF.

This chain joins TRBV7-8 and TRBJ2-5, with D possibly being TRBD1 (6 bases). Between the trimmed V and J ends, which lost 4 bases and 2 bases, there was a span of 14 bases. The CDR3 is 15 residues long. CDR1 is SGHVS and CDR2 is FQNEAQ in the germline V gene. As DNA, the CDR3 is TGTGCCAGCAGCTATGGTTGGGGGCGACAAGAGACCCAGTACTTC. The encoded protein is CASSYGWGRQETQYF.

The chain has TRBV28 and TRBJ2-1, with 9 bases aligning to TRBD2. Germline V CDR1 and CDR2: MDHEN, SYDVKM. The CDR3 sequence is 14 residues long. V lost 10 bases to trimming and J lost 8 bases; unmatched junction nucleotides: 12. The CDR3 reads CATQGSSGIYEQFF. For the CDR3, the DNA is TGTGCCACCCAAGGTTCTAGCGGGATCTATGAGCAGTTCTTC.

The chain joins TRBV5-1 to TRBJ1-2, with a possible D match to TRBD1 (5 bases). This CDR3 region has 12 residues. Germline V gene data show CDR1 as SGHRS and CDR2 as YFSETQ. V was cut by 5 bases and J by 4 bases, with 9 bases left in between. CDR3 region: CASSPDSYGYTF. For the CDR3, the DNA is TGCGCCAGCAGTCCCGACAGCTATGGCTACACCTTC.

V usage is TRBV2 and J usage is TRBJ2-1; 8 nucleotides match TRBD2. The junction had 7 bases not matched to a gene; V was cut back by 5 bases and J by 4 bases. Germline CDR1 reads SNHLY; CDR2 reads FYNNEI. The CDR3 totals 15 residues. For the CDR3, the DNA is TGTGCCAGCAGTATGAATAGCGGGATTTACAATGAGCAGTTCTTC. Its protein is CASSMNSGIYNEQFF. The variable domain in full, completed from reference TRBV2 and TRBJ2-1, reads EPEVTQTPSHQVTQMGQEVILRCVPISNHLYFYWYRQILGQKVEFLVSFYNNEISEKSEIFDDQFSVERPDGSNFTLKIRSTKLEDSAMYFCASSMNSGIYNEQFFGPGTRLTVL.